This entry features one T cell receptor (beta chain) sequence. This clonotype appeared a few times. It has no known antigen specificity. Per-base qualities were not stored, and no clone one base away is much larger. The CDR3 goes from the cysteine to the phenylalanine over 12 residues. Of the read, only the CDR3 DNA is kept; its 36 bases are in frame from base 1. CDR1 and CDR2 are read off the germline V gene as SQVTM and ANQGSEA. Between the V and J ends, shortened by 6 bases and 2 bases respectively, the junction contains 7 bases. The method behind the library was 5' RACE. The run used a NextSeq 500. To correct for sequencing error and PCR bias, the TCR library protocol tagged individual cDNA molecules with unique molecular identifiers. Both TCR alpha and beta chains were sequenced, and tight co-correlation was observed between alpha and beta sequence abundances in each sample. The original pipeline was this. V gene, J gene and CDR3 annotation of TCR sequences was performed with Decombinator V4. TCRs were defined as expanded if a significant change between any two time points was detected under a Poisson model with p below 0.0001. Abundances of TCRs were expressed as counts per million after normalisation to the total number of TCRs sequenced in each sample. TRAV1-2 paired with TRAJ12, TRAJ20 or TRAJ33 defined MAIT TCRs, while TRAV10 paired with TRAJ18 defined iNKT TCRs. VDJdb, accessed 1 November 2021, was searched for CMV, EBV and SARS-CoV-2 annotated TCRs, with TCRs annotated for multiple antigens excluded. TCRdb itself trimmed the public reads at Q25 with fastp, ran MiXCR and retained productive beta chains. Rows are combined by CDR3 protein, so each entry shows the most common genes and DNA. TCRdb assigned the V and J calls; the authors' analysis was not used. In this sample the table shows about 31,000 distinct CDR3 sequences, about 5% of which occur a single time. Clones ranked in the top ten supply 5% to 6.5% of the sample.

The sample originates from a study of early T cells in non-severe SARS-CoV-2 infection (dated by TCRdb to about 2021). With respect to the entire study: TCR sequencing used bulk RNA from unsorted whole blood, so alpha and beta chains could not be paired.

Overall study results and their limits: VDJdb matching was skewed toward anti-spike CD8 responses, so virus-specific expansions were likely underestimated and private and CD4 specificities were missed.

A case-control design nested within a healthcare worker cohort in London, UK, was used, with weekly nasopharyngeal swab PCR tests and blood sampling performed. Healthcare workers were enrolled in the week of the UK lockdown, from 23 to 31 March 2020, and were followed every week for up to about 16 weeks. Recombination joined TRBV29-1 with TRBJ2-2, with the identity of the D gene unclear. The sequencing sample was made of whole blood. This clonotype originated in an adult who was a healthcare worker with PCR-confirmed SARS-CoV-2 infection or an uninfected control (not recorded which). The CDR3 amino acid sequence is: CSVTPNTGELFF. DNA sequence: TGCAGCGTCACCCCAAACACCGGGGAGCTGTTTTTT.